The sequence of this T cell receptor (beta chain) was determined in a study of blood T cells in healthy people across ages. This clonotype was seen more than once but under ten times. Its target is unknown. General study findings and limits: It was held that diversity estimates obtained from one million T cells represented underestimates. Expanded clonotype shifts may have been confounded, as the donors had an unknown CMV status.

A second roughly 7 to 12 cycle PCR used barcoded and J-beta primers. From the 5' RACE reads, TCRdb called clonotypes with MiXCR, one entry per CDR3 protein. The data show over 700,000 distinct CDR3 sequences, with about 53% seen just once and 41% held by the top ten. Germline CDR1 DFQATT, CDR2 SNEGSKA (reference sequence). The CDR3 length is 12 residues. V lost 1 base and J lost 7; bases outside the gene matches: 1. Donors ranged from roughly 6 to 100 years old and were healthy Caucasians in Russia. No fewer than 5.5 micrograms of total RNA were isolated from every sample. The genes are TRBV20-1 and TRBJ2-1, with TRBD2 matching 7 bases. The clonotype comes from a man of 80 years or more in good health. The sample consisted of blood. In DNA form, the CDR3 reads TGCAGTGCTAGAGGCGGGAGTAATGAGCAGTTCTTC. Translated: CSARGGSNEQFF.